This T cell receptor beta chain stems from a study of blood T cell repertoires in COVID-19. Study at large: T cells, B-cell-depleted T cells, or PBMCs provided the cDNA or gDNA that served as material.

Germline lookup yields CDR1 GTSNPN and CDR2 SVGIG (reference sequence). This CDR3 comprises 15 residues. V shed 4 bases, J shed 7 bases, and the junction held 15 bases outside the gene matches. Methods used by the authors: Amplified reference gene primers provided the basis for estimating nucleated cell counts. Here immunoSEQ multiplex PCR was the method, and the copy in TCRdb shows in-frame clones only, minus some. Clonal size and the V and J genes are those of that table, whereas D and trimming came from the DNA. The data show 200,000 to 250,000 clones, with approximately 83% seen just once and more than 2.5% held by the top ten.

The origin of this receptor is a woman in her twenties or thirties who had recovered from COVID-19. The material sequenced was peripheral blood. This chain uses TRBV30 with TRBJ1-2, with TRBD1 matching over 7 bases. The CDR3 DNA reads as TGTGCCTGGAAGACACGGCAGGGGGTTGTAAGTGGCTACACCTTC. This codes for CAWKTRQGVVSGYTF.